Given below is one T cell receptor (beta chain) in context. The record originates from a study of blood T cell repertoires in COVID-19. Study background: Acute and convalescent COVID-19 samples came from the United States, Italy and Spain. PBMCs, B-cell-depleted T cells, or T cells provided the cDNA or gDNA that made up the material.

This CDR3 contains 13 residues. V gave up 6 bases and J gave up 4 bases; unmatched junction bases: 5. Original processing methods: Reference gene primer amplification yielded estimated nucleated cell counts. Clones were read by immunoSEQ multiplex PCR, and TCRdb kept only the in-frame ones, dropping some. That table furnishes V, J and clone size, whereas the DNA furnished D and trimming. Here the sample spans approximately 270,000 clones, about nine tenths being singletons. V and J are TRBV23-1 and TRBJ1-2, with 7 nucleotides matching TRBD1. TRBV23-1 falls under the ORF class, with uncertain function. The clonotype comes from a man in his forties or fifties with acute or convalescent COVID-19. Sequencing input: peripheral blood. CDR3 nucleotides: TGCGCCAGCAGCGGACAGGTCCCCTATGGCTACACCTTC. Protein product: CASSGQVPYGYTF.